The TCR beta chain under discussion was sequenced for a study of shared clonotypes between healthy human individuals. The trim removed 2 bases at V and 4 bases at J, leaving 2 bases unmatched. CDR1 is MNHEY, CDR2 SMNVEV, per germline (reference sequence). The CDR3 is 13 amino acids. Only in-frame clones appear in the TCRdb table, and some are missing; sequencing was by immunoSEQ multiplex PCR. The table lists fewer than 700,000 clones, approximately 95% of them singletons, with over 0.095% in the top ten. Naive CD8 cells comprised CD45RO-negative, CCR7-positively selected cells, excluding terminally differentiated effector memory CD45RA+ cells. As for this clone: In the same sample, other DNA sequences code for this CDR3.

The sample consisted of naive CD8+ T cells sorted from blood. The chain carries TRBV27 and TRBJ2-7; 7 bases line up with TRBD2. This receptor was taken from a woman in her twenties or thirties in good health. In DNA, the CDR3 is TGTGCCAGCAGTTTAGCTAGCGGATACGAGCAGTACTTC. The encoded protein is CASSLASGYEQYF.